The 5 T cell receptor beta chains in this list originate from one sample, sequenced in a study of T cell responses to AZD1222 COVID-19 vaccine. The repertoire was sequenced with immunoSEQ multiplex PCR; TCRdb's copy has only in-frame clones and lacks some. The table lists approximately 150,000 clones, approximately 90% of them singletons. The sequenced sample was peripheral blood, obtained on day 0 of AZD1222 vaccination. The receptors derive from an adult in good health.

The genes are TRBV18 and TRBJ2-7, with a weak D call TRBD1 (6 bases). Germline V lookup: CDR1 KGHSH, CDR2 LQKENI. The germline V and J ends were trimmed by 6 bases and 6 bases, with 18 bases remaining between them. CDR3 length equals 14 residues. The CDR3 loop reads CASSTTGTQGEQYF. The CDR3 DNA is TGTGCCAGCTCCACTACAGGGACCCAGGGCGAGCAGTACTTC.

This chain connects TRBV25-1 to TRBJ2-3; 11 positions match TRBD1. V shed 5 bases and J 4 bases; nucleotides not matched to a gene: 5. CDR1 is MGHDK and CDR2 is SYGVNS in the germline V gene. The CDR3 extends over 15 amino acids. The CDR3 DNA sequence: TGTGCCAGCAGTCCGCGGACAGGGGGCGCAGATACGCAGTATTTT. Amino acid sequence: CASSPRTGGADTQYF.

This clone has only one observation. V gene TRBV29-1 combines with J gene TRBJ1-2; D unclear. Germline loops: CDR1 SQVTM, CDR2 ANQGSEA. V lost 6 bases and J lost 2, with 10 bases in between. This CDR3 region has 12 residues. In DNA, the CDR3 is TGCAGCGTCGAGGAGGACAACTATGGCTACACCTTC. This translates into CSVEEDNYGYTF.

The CDR3 nucleotides read TGTGCCAGCAGCTTGATAGGTAGGGATTCACCCCTCCACTTT. Its protein is CASSLIGRDSPLHF. The rearrangement joins TRBV5-4 to TRBJ1-6, with D hard to call. The CDR3 has 14 residues. V was cut by 1 base and J by 8 bases, with 10 bases left in between. The germline gives CDR1 SGHNT, CDR2 YYREEE (reference sequence).

The CDR3 DNA sequence: TGTGCCAGTACCACCCTAAGGGGAGACAATGAAAAACTGTTTTTT. Translated: CASTTLRGDNEKLFF. The gene calls are TRBV19 and TRBJ1-4, with a possible D match to TRBD1 (5 bases). The V end lost 7 bases, the J end lost 5 bases, and 17 bases lay between the germline ends. The germline V gene has CDR1 LNHDA and CDR2 SQIVND (reference sequence). The CDR3 covers 15 residues.